This TCR beta chain was found in a study of CD8 T cells in Susac syndrome. Study outcomes and limitations: The authors acknowledged that their TCR sequencing and HLA analysis involved a relatively small number of individuals.

The patients serving as multiple sclerosis controls were treatment-naive. They had stable or active relapsing-remitting disease and fulfilled revised McDonald criteria. An amount of RNA that ranged from about 0.45 to 1 ug was reverse transcribed with random hexamers. A multiplex approach, immunoSEQ multiplex PCR, amplified TCR beta CDR3 across 54 Vbeta and 13 Jbeta. TCRdb reprocessed the immunoSEQ multiplex PCR reads via MiXCR and lists one record per CDR3 protein. The table has hundreds of thousands of distinct CDR3 sequences, 93% seen once. This clonotype was seen a single time. As yet, its antigen is unknown. Sequencing was carried out using CD4+ T cells from PBMCs. The receptor was derived from a human donor with multiple sclerosis.

The CDR3 DNA reads TGCAGTGCTAGAGTAACCCAAGGTGCAGATACGCAGTATTTT. The encoded protein is CSARVTQGADTQYF. The chain is built from TRBV20-1 and TRBJ2-3, with D unclear. V shed 1 base and J shed 4 bases, with 12 bases lying between them. The germline gives CDR1 DFQATT, CDR2 SNEGSKA (reference sequence). This CDR3 comprises 14 residues.